This T cell receptor (beta chain) was recovered during a study of shared clonotypes between healthy human individuals. Profiling relied on immunoSEQ multiplex PCR, and the TCRdb table lists in-frame clones only, not all of them. The sample records around 560,000 clones, about 95% being singletons. The germline V and J ends were trimmed by 4 bases and 4 bases, with 8 bases remaining between them. Germline lookup yields CDR1 SNHLY and CDR2 FYNNEI. This CDR3 comprises 12 residues. Naive CD8 cells lacked CD45RO and underwent positive selection for CCR7, leaving out terminally differentiated effector memory CD45RA+ cells.

The chain couples TRBV2 to TRBJ2-7, with D hard to call. The sequencing sample was made of naive CD8+ T cells sorted from blood. This TCR derives from a woman in her twenties or thirties in good health. The CDR3 DNA is TGTGCCAGCAGTGTCAGCCTTTACGAGCAGTACTTC. It codes for CASSVSLYEQYF.